This TCR beta chain was found in a study of T-cell reconstitution after alpha-beta-depleted transplantation in children. Unique molecular identifiers featured in how the TCRbeta library was prepared. TCRdb ran MiXCR on the PCR reads and lists one entry per CDR3 protein. This table has some 500,000 distinct CDR3 sequences, around 20% appearing once. This CDR3 contains 14 residues. Looked up from germline, CDR1 is LNHNV and CDR2 is YYDKDF (reference sequence). The J segment lost 0 bases and the V segment lost 6 bases, leaving 2 bases of the junction unmatched. Sequences were derived from PBMCs from the stem cell graft donor, sampled from the stem cell graft. The J gene is TRBJ2-1, the V gene TRBV15, with 7 bases lining up with TRBD2. This clonotype was obtained from a human donor who donated a stem cell graft to a child with acute lymphoblastic leukemia. The CDR3 loop reads CATSGEGSYNEQFF. The CDR3 nucleotides read TGTGCCACCAGTGGGGAGGGCTCCTACAATGAGCAGTTCTTC.